One T cell receptor beta chain is described in this entry. The assay was immunoSEQ multiplex PCR, and TCRdb's table has in-frame clones only and misses some. The sample consists of fewer than 50,000 clones, around nine tenths of them appearing once. With 3 bases removed from V and 9 bases from J, the gap between germline ends came to 17 bases. Per the germline V gene, CDR1 is GTSNPN and CDR2 is SVGIG (reference sequence). The CDR3 has 13 residues. The source of the sample is a study of OX40 agonist ivuxolimab in advanced cancers. Across the study: Cohort: 75% to 90% men, mean age approximately 66, aged roughly 23 to 79. Patients with prior anti-PD-1, anti-PD-L1 or anti-CTLA-4 therapy were eligible; 40% to 45% had some.

The sequence was collected from an adult with an advanced solid tumor such as melanoma, head and neck, liver or kidney cancer. The specimen was CD4+ or CD8+ T cells sorted from blood, collected in a trial of the OX40 agonist ivuxolimab. The chain joins TRBV30 to TRBJ1-1, with a weak D call TRBD1 (6 bases). This chain's CDR3 is CAWSVVGQLQAFF. CDR3 DNA sequence: TGTGCCTGGAGCGTCGTTGGACAGCTCCAAGCTTTCTTT.